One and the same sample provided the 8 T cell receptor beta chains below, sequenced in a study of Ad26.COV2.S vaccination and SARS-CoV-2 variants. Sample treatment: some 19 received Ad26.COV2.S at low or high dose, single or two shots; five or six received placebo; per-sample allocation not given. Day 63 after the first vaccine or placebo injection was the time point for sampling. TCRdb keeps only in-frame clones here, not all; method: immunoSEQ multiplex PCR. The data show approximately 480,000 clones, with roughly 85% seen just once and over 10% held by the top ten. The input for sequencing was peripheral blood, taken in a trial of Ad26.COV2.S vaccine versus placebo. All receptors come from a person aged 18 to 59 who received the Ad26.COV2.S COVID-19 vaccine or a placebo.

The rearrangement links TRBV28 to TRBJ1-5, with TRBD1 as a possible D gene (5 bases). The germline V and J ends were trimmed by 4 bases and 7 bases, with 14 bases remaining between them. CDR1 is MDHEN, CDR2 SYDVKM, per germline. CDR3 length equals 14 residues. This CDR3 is CASSWAGQGQPQHF. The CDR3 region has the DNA TGTGCCAGCAGTTGGGCGGGGCAAGGCCAGCCCCAGCATTTT.

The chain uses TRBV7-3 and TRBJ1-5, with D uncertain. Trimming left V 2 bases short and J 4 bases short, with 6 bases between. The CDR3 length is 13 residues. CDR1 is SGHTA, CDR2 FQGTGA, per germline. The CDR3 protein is CASSLGRNQPQHF. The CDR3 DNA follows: TGTGCCAGCAGCTTAGGCAGGAATCAGCCCCAGCATTTT.

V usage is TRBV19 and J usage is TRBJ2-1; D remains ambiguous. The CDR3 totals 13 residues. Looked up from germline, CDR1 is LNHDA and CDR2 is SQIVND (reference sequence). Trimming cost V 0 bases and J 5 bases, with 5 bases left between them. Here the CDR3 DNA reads TGTGCCAGTAGTATAGAAGAGGACAATGAGCAGTTCTTC. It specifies CASSIEEDNEQFF.

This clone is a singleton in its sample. The CDR3 bases are TGTGCCAGTACCAATCAATTGGGGGCGCGTAAGATGAACACTGAAGCTTTCTTT. Translated: CASTNQLGARKMNTEAFF. The chain combines TRBV19 with TRBJ1-1; tentatively, D is TRBD1 (6 bases). Trimming shortened V by 7 bases and J by 0 bases, and 24 bases separated the two germline ends. CDR1 is LNHDA and CDR2 is SQIVND in the germline V gene (reference sequence). The CDR3 is 18 residues long.

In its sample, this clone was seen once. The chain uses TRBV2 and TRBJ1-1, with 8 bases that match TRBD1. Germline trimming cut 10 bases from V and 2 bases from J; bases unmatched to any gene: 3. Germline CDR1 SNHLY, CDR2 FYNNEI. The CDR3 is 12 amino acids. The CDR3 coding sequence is TGTGCCACAGGACAGGGCAACACTGAAGCTTTCTTT. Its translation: CATGQGNTEAFF.

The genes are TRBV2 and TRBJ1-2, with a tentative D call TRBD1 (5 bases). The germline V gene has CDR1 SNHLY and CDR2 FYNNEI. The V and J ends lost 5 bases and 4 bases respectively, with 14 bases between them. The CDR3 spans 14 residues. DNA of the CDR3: TGTGCCAGCAGTCCCCTCCCGGGGGGCTATGGCTACACCTTC. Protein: CASSPLPGGYGYTF.

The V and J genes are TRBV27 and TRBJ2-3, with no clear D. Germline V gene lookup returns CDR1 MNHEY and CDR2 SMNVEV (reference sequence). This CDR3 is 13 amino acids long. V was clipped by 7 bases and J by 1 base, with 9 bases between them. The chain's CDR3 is CASKYLGTDTQYF. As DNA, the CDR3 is TGTGCCAGCAAATACCTAGGCACAGATACGCAGTATTTT.

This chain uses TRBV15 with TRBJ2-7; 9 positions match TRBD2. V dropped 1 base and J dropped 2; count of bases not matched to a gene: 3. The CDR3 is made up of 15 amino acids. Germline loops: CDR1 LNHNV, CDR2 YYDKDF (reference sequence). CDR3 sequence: CATSRGGGRAYEQYF. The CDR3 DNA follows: TGTGCCACCAGCAGAGGTGGCGGGAGGGCCTACGAGCAGTACTTC. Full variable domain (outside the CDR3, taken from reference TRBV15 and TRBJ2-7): DAMVIQNPRYQVTQFGKPVTLSCSQTLNHNVMYWYQQKSSQAPKLLFHYYDKDFNNEADTPDNFQSRRPNTSFCFLDIRSPGLGDTAMYLCATSRGGGRAYEQYFGPGTRLTVT.